The clone carrying this TCR beta chain was seen at least ten times. The antigen remains undetermined. This entry belongs to a study of regulatory T cells in long-lasting Graves disease. With iRepertoire HTBI primers and Arm-PCR of CDR3 regions, TCR beta libraries were built. Per the authors' pipeline: Identified segments across samples numbered 55 to 70 TRBV and roughly 15 TRBJ. TCRdb re-derived calls from the multiplex PCR reads in MiXCR, one entry per CDR3 protein. For this entry, the V and J calls and clone size follow TCRdb and not the study's own pipeline. The data show hundreds of thousands of distinct CDR3 sequences, with over 15% seen just once and 25% to 30% held by the top ten. V was shortened by 6 bases and J by 0 bases, with 6 bases between the two germline ends. The CDR3 runs to 13 residues. From germline, CDR1 is MNHNS and CDR2 SASEGT. Whole-study findings and limits: Less diverse TCR repertoires were seen in persistent Graves' patients than in newly diagnosed ones.

Documented time point: newly diagnosed GD, antithyroid drugs for less than 3 months. TCR sequences were obtained from RNA taken from PBMCs. The data also belong to a second study, concerning T cells in Graves' hyperthyroidism and ophthalmopathy. That report notes: First-round RT-PCR targeting the TCR CDR3 was performed with the HTBI primer set.

The source of this sequence is a man aged 40-49 years with Graves disease. This chain uses TRBV6-1 with TRBJ2-1; D is uncertain. The specimen was peripheral blood mononuclear cells (PBMCs), collected at new diagnosis, from a patient treated with antithyroid drugs. The CDR3 DNA sequence: TGTGCCAGCAGCCCGAGCTCCTACAATGAGCAGTTCTTC. It yields the protein CASSPSSYNEQFF.